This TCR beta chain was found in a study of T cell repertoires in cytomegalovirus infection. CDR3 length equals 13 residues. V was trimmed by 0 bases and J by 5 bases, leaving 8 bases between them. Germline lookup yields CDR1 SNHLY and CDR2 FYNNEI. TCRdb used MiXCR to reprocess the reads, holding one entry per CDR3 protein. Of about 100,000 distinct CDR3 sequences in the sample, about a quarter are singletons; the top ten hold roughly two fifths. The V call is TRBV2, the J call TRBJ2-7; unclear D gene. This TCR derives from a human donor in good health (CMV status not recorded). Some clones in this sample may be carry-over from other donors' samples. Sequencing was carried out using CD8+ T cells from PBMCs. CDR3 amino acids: CASSEAWSDEQYF. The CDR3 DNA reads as TGTGCCAGCAGTGAAGCTTGGAGCGACGAGCAGTACTTC.